This T cell receptor beta chain was profiled in a study of T cells in Graves' hyperthyroidism and ophthalmopathy. Overall study results and limits: Separation of ophthalmopathy from stable hyperthyroidism was achieved by a 13 V-J model.

As for this clonotype: No antigen is known for it.

Amplified TCR beta CDR3 regions derived from RNA transcripts. HTBI primers drove first-round RT-PCR of the TCR CDR3. One entry per CDR3 protein results from TCRdb running MiXCR on the multiplex PCR reads. The sample lists approximately 530,000 distinct CDR3 sequences, roughly a sixth occurring once. The germline V gene has CDR1 SGDLS and CDR2 YYNGEE. V lost 0 bases and J 0 bases, leaving 3 bases between the germline ends. CDR3 length: 13 residues. Patients having uncontrolled infection, another autoimmune disease, pregnancy or lactation were not included. Each 10 ml fresh peripheral blood draw supplied the PBMCs.

This chain uses TRBV9 with TRBJ1-1; D not certain. Sample: blood. This TCR was recovered from a woman aged 18-29 years with Graves' hyperthyroidism. Here the CDR3 DNA reads TGTGCCAGCAGCGTAGACCTGAACACTGAAGCTTTCTTT. Translated: CASSVDLNTEAFF.